This TCR beta chain was captured by sequencing in a study of OX40 agonist ivuxolimab in advanced cancers. Overall study: Patients achieving partial responses numbered three: one hepatocellular carcinoma case and two cutaneous melanoma cases.

Details on this clone: Antigen: not known.

Data came from immunoSEQ multiplex PCR; TCRdb stores just in-frame clones and leaves some out. The sample has tens of thousands of clones, roughly 90% seen once. Peripheral blood came from all dose cohorts at three timepoints. Notes on the study in general: Determination of antigen specificity was not performed for the expanded peripheral T cells.

CDR1 LNHDA and CDR2 SQIVND come from the germline V gene (reference sequence). The CDR3 sequence is 12 residues long. The V and J ends lost 6 bases and 8 bases respectively, with 13 bases between them. The chain recombines TRBV19 with TRBJ1-1; D is undetermined. The clonotype comes from an adult with an advanced solid tumor such as melanoma, head and neck, liver or kidney cancer. Here the sequenced sample was CD4+ or CD8+ T cells sorted from blood, taken in a trial of the OX40 agonist ivuxolimab. The CDR3 sequence is CASRAWEAEAFF. CDR3 DNA sequence: TGTGCCAGTAGGGCCTGGGAGGCCGAAGCTTTCTTT.